The 24 T cell receptor beta chains listed next were all sequenced from one sample in a study of identical twins. TCRdb independently ran MiXCR on the 5' RACE reads; one entry per CDR3 protein. The sample has just over 450,000 distinct CDR3 sequences; approximately 15% are singletons. The same sample was also studied in work on yellow fever vaccine responses in identical twins.

Sequencing input: CD4+ T cells sorted from blood. The receptors were gathered from a woman in her late teens or twenties in good health.

This clonotype was counted at least ten times. The chain has TRBV20-1 and TRBJ1-1; tentative D call: TRBD1 (6 bases). CDR1 DFQATT and CDR2 SNEGSKA come from the germline V gene (reference sequence). V was trimmed by 6 bases and J by 3 bases, leaving 14 bases between them. This CDR3 contains 13 residues. The DNA for the CDR3 is TGCAGTGCGTACAGGGACACAGACACTGAAGCTTTCTTT. Residues: CSAYRDTDTEAFF.

The table lists this clonotype with a few counts. The chain carries TRBV2 and TRBJ2-7; either TRBD1 or TRBD2 may fit D (5 bases each). The CDR3 spans 14 residues. Germline V gene data show CDR1 as SNHLY and CDR2 as FYNNEI. Trimming took 9 bases from V and 6 from J, leaving 21 bases between them. CDR3 protein: CASHRDGPASEQYF. CDR3 in DNA: TGTGCCAGTCACCGGGACGGCCCTGCGAGCGAGCAGTACTTC.

The sample holds a few counts of this clonotype. V is TRBV7-9 and J is TRBJ2-6; D might be TRBD2 (6 bases). This CDR3 is built from 15 residues. V lost 6 bases and J 0 bases, leaving 9 bases between the germline ends. Germline V CDR1 and CDR2: SEHNR, FQNEAQ (reference sequence). CDR3 in DNA: TGTGCCAGCAGATACGGGAGCTCTGGGGCCAACGTCCTGACTTTC. Translating gives CASRYGSSGANVLTF.

The rearrangement links TRBV29-1 to TRBJ2-1, with 10 bases matching TRBD1. Germline V gene data show CDR1 as SQVTM and CDR2 as ANQGSEA. CDR3 length: 17 residues. V shed 6 bases and J 2 bases; nucleotides not matched to a gene: 13. The CDR3 spells CSVGFSGTGVPYNEQFF. The CDR3 coding sequence is TGCAGCGTGGGGTTTTCCGGGACAGGGGTCCCCTACAATGAGCAGTTCTTC.

V usage is TRBV20-1 and J usage is TRBJ2-4; the D gene is possibly TRBD1 (6 bases). The CDR3 spans 15 residues. V lost 5 bases, J lost 5 bases, and 19 bases lay in between. Germline V lookup: CDR1 DFQATT, CDR2 SNEGSKA (reference sequence). CDR3 amino acids: CSASRSQGTENIQYF. The CDR3 region has the DNA TGCAGTGCTTCCAGAAGCCAGGGGACGGAAAACATTCAGTACTTC.

This clonotype was seen only a few times. The chain joins TRBV20-1 to TRBJ2-4; D ambiguous. CDR1 is DFQATT, CDR2 SNEGSKA, per germline (reference sequence). This CDR3 is 12 amino acids long. The V and J ends lost 3 bases and 10 bases respectively, with 13 bases between them. CDR3 DNA sequence: TGCAGTGCTAGCGACTCAGTTCGTATTCAGTACTTC. Translation gives CSASDSVRIQYF.

There are a few counts of this clonotype. The genes are TRBV15 and TRBJ2-1; no firm D call. CDR1 LNHNV and CDR2 YYDKDF come from the germline V gene (reference sequence). CDR3 size: 14 residues. The V gene lost 0 bases and the J gene lost 10 bases, with 13 bases spanning the gap. Here the CDR3 DNA reads TGTGCCACCAGCAGAGATCCCGTTTGGGGAGAGCAGTTCTTC. Amino acid sequence: CATSRDPVWGEQFF.

This clonotype occurred a few times. The chain uses TRBV29-1 and TRBJ2-7; weak D call: TRBD2 (5 bases). Germline values: CDR1 SQVTM, CDR2 ANQGSEA. V dropped 1 base and J dropped 5 bases, with 12 bases sitting between them. This CDR3 spans 13 amino acids. In DNA form, the CDR3 reads TGCAGCGTTGAAGGCGGGCAGGCCCACGAGCAGTACTTC. Encoded protein: CSVEGGQAHEQYF.

This clonotype was seen only a few times. This sequence joins TRBV7-2 and TRBJ2-5; 9 nucleotides align to TRBD2. J was trimmed by 4 bases and V by 4 bases; bases with no gene match: 13. From germline, CDR1 is SGHTA and CDR2 FQGNSA. This CDR3 contains 17 residues. CDR3 sequence reads: CASSSGWRGGSGETQYF. CDR3 sequence (DNA): TGTGCCAGCAGCTCGGGGTGGCGGGGGGGTTCTGGAGAGACCCAGTACTTC.

This clonotype was detected only a few times. The rearrangement joins TRBV11-2 to TRBJ2-7, with unresolved D. Germline V gene sequence: CDR1 SGHAT, CDR2 FQNNGV. This CDR3 is 14 amino acids long. Trimming took off 2 bases at V and 3 bases at J, with 11 bases between the two ends. CDR3 coding DNA: TGTGCCAGCAGCTTATACACCGGAGTCTACGAGCAGTACTTC. Its protein product is CASSLYTGVYEQYF.

This chain uses TRBV5-1 with TRBJ2-1; D may be TRBD1 (6 bases). Germline lookup yields CDR1 SGHRS and CDR2 YFSETQ. Trimming left V 4 bases short and J 9 bases short, with 11 bases between. This CDR3 is 12 amino acids long. CDR3: CASSTTGPEQFF. The CDR3 DNA is TGCGCCAGCAGCACCACAGGGCCTGAGCAGTTCTTC.

The chain couples TRBV6-5 to TRBJ2-4, with TRBD2 matching 14 bases. CDR1 and CDR2 (germline): MNHEY, SVGAGI. The ends lost 2 bases at V and 3 bases at J; junction bases unmatched: 3. The CDR3 extends over 17 amino acids. The CDR3 here is CASSYGLAGGNKNIQYF. Written as DNA, the CDR3 is TGTGCCAGCAGTTACGGACTAGCGGGGGGCAACAAAAACATTCAGTACTTC.

The chain carries TRBV5-1 and TRBJ2-7; D is unclear. This CDR3 has 13 residues. The V end was cut by 1 base, the J end by 7 bases, with 12 bases between. Per the germline V gene, CDR1 is SGHRS and CDR2 is YFSETQ. The CDR3 DNA follows: TGCGCCAGCAGCTTGAGGCCTTTAGGGGAGCAGTACTTC. The encoded protein is CASSLRPLGEQYF. Drawing the rest from reference TRBV5-1 and TRBJ2-7, the complete variable domain is KAGVTQTPRYLIKTRGQQVTLSCSPISGHRSVSWYQQTPGQGLQFLFEYFSETQRNKGNFPGRFSGRQFSNSRSEMNVSTLELGDSALYLCASSLRPLGEQYFGPGTRLTVT.

This clonotype occurred a few times. The chain uses TRBV9 and TRBJ2-3; the match to TRBD2 covers 14 bases. The CDR3 loop spans 16 amino acids. Germline V gives CDR1 SGDLS, CDR2 YYNGEE. Germline trimming cut 4 bases from V and 5 bases from J; bases unmatched to any gene: 6. CDR3: CASSLRLAGGLDTQYF. The CDR3 DNA sequence: TGTGCCAGCAGCCTTAGACTAGCGGGGGGGCTAGATACGCAGTATTTT.

This clonotype was seen a few times. The J gene is TRBJ2-1, the V gene TRBV6-2 or TRBV6-3; no definite D call. Germline V gives CDR1 MNHEY, CDR2 SVGEGT. The CDR3 extends over 15 amino acids. The V end lost 0 bases, the J end lost 0 bases, and 6 bases lay between the germline ends. The CDR3, as DNA: TGTGCCAGCAGTTACTCAACTCGCTCCTACAATGAGCAGTTCTTC. It is translated as CASSYSTRSYNEQFF.

This clonotype turned up a few times. The chain combines TRBV5-1 with TRBJ1-6, with TRBD1 as a possible D gene (5 bases). Germline V CDR1 and CDR2: SGHRS, YFSETQ. The CDR3 contains 16 residues. V lost 4 bases and J 10 bases, leaving 21 bases between the germline ends. CDR3 in amino acids: CASSPMGQGEKSPLHF. CDR3 bases: TGCGCCAGCAGCCCCATGGGGCAGGGAGAGAAGTCACCCCTCCACTTT.

The chain recombines TRBV27 with TRBJ2-3; TRBD2 might be the D (6 bases). This CDR3 comprises 15 residues. CDR1 MNHEY and CDR2 SMNVEV come from the germline V gene (reference sequence). The V end lost 3 bases, the J end lost 0 bases, and 10 bases lay between the germline ends. CDR3 loop: CASSFSGTSTDTQYF. CDR3 in DNA: TGTGCCAGCAGTTTTTCGGGGACTAGCACAGATACGCAGTATTTT.

A few counts support this clonotype. This chain links TRBV6-5 with TRBJ2-7, with 8 bases lining up with TRBD1. The germline gives CDR1 MNHEY, CDR2 SVGAGI. With V trimmed by 2 bases and J by 6 bases, 9 bases remained unmatched. The CDR3 runs 15 residues. The CDR3, as DNA: TGTGCCAGCAGTTACGAGGGAACAGGGGGTGGCGAGCAGTACTTC. This encodes CASSYEGTGGGEQYF.

The sample holds many counts of this clonotype. The J gene is TRBJ2-1, the V gene TRBV3-1; TRBD2 matches 12 bases. CDR1 and CDR2 from the germline V gene are LGHDT and YNNKEL (reference sequence). The CDR3 is 14 amino acids. With 4 bases clipped from V and 9 bases from J, the junction kept 4 bases outside the gene matches. The DNA of the CDR3 is TGTGCCAGCAGCCTACCGGGACTAGCGGGTGAGCAGTTCTTC. Translated, it gives CASSLPGLAGEQFF.

The DNA for the CDR3 is TGTGCCACCAGCAGACGGACAGGGGGTGTAGAGACCCAGTACTTC. It translates to CATSRRTGGVETQYF. The chain couples TRBV15 to TRBJ2-5; 10 bases line up with TRBD1. The junction had 4 bases not matched to a gene; V was cut back by 2 bases and J by 4 bases. Germline loops: CDR1 LNHNV, CDR2 YYDKDF (reference sequence). The CDR3 runs 15 residues.

V and J are TRBV6-1 and TRBJ2-7; weak D call: TRBD1 (6 bases). The germline V gene has CDR1 MNHNS and CDR2 SASEGT. This CDR3 has 14 amino acids. Trimming took off 6 bases at V and 3 bases at J, with 15 bases between the two ends. The CDR3 reads CASSRTDLNYEQYF. The CDR3 DNA reads TGTGCCAGCAGCAGGACAGACCTGAACTACGAGCAGTACTTC.

A word on this clonotype: An end of the junction does not agree with germline; a read error may underlie this. The chain joins TRBV20-1 to TRBJ2-1; 9 positions match TRBD2. Germline CDR1 DFQATT, CDR2 SNEGSKA (reference sequence). The CDR3 consists of 15 residues. The CDR3 sequence: CSARYGTSSNNEQFF. The CDR3 bases are TGCAGTGCTAGATATGGGACTAGCTCCAACAATGAGCAGTTCTTC.

This chain connects TRBV10-3 to TRBJ1-6, with D tentatively TRBD1 (5 bases). The V end was cut by 10 bases, the J end by 6 bases, with 16 bases between. There are 14 residues in the CDR3. CDR1 is ENHRY and CDR2 is SYGVKD in the germline V gene. The CDR3 DNA reads TGTGCCACCAAAACAGGAGACCTTAATTCACCCCTCCACTTT. Its translation is CATKTGDLNSPLHF.

This clonotype was recorded at least ten times. V is TRBV29-1 and J is TRBJ1-1; D ambiguous. V was shortened by 5 bases and J by 0 bases, with 10 bases between the two germline ends. The CDR3 runs 13 residues. From germline, CDR1 is SQVTM and CDR2 ANQGSEA. Here the CDR3 reads CSVKVLLNTEAFF. The CDR3 nucleotides are TGCAGCGTTAAGGTTCTACTGAACACTGAAGCTTTCTTT.